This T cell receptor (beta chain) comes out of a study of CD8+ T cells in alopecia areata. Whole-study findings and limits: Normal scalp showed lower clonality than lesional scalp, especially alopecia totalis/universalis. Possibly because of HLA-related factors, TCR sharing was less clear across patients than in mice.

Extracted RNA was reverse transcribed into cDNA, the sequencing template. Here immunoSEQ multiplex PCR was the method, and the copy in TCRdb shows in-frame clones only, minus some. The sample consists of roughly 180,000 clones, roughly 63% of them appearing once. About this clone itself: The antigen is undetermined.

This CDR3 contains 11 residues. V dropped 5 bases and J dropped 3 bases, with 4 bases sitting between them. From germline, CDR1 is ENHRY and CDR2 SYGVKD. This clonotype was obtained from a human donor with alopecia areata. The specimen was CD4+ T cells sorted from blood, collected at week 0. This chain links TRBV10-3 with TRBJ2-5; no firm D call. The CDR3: CAISTKETQYF. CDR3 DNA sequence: TGTGCCATCAGTACCAAAGAGACCCAGTACTTC.